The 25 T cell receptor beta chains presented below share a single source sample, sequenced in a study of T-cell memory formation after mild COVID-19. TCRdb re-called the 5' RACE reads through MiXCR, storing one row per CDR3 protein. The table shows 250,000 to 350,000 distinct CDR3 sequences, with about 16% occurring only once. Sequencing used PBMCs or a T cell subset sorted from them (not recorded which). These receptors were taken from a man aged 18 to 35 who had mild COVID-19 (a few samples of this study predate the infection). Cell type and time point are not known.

The CDR3: CASRSGNTGELFF. DNA of the CDR3: TGCGCCAGCAGATCCGGGAACACCGGGGAGCTGTTTTTT. The rearrangement uses TRBV5-1 and TRBJ2-2, with no clear D. The V gene lost 5 bases and the J gene lost 1 base, with 6 bases spanning the gap. Germline V gene sequence: CDR1 SGHRS, CDR2 YFSETQ. The CDR3 runs 13 residues.

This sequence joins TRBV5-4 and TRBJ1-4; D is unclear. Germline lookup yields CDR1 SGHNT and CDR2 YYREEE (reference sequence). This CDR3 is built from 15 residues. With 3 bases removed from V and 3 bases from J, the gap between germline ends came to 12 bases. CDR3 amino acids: CASSSNMGSNEKLFF. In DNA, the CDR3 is TGTGCCAGCAGCTCGAATATGGGGTCTAATGAAAAACTGTTTTTT.

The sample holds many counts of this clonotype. In DNA form, the CDR3 reads TGTGCCACCAGTCGAGCTGGTAACACCGGGGAGCTGTTTTTT. Its translation: CATSRAGNTGELFF. The chain joins TRBV24-1 to TRBJ2-2, with D hard to call. Germline CDR1 KGHDR, CDR2 SFDVKD. This CDR3 contains 14 residues. V lost 6 bases and J lost 2, with 9 bases in between.

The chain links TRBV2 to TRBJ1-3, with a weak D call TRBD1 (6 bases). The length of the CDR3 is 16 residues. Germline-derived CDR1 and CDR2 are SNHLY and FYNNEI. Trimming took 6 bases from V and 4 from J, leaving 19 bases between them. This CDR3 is CASSQIDRPVGNTIYF. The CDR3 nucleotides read TGTGCCAGCAGCCAGATCGACAGGCCGGTGGGAAACACCATATATTTT.

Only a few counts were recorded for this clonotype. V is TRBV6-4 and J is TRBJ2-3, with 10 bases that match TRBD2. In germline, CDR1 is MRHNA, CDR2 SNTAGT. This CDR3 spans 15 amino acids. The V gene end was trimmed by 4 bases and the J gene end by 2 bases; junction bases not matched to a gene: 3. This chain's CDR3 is CASSASGGATDTQYF. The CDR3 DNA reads TGTGCCAGCAGTGCGAGCGGGGGGGCCACAGATACGCAGTATTTT.

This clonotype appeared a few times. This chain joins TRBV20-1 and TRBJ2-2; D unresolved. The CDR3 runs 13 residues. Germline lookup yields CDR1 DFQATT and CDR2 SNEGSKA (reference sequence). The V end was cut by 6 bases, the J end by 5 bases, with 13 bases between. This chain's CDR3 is CSARRVPTGELFF. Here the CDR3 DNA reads TGCAGTGCGAGACGCGTCCCGACCGGGGAGCTGTTTTTT.

As DNA, the CDR3 is TGTGCCAGCAGTTCCTCCACCCGATCCTACGAGCAGTACGTC. This codes for CASSSSTRSYEQYV. This chain connects TRBV12-3 or TRBV12-4 to TRBJ2-7; D is ambiguous. The CDR3 is made up of 14 amino acids. The V end was cut by 4 bases, the J end by 1 base, with 11 bases between.

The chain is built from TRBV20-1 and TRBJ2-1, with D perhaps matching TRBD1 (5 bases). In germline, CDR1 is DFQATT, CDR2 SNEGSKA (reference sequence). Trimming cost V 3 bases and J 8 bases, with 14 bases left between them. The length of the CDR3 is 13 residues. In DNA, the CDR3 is TGCAGTGCTAGCAGGGTGGGAATCGATGAGCAGTTCTTC. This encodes CSASRVGIDEQFF.

This CDR3 reads CASSPGGRSAELFF. The CDR3 DNA reads TGCGCCAGCAGCCCAGGGGGGCGGTCCGCTGAGCTGTTTTTT. The chain is built from TRBV4-3 and TRBJ2-2; a weak D match, TRBD1 (7 bases). V gave up 4 bases and J gave up 11 bases, with 17 bases separating them. Germline CDR1 and CDR2: LGHNA and YSLEER. This CDR3 spans 14 amino acids.

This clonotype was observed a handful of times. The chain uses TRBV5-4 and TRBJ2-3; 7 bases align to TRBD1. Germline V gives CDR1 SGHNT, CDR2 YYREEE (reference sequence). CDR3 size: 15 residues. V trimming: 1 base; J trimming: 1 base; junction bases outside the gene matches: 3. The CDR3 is CASSLPTGGTDTQYF. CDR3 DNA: TGTGCCAGCAGCTTGCCTACAGGGGGCACAGATACGCAGTATTTT.

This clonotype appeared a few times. Here the CDR3 reads CASSYRGPVIRNQPQHF. As DNA, the CDR3 is TGTGCCAGCAGTTACAGGGGGCCGGTAATTCGCAATCAGCCCCAGCATTTT. The rearrangement joins TRBV6-5 to TRBJ1-5; 7 nucleotides match TRBD1. Trimming cost V 2 bases and J 2 bases; bases outside gene matches: 9. The length of the CDR3 is 17 residues. Looked up from germline, CDR1 is MNHEY and CDR2 is SVGAGI.

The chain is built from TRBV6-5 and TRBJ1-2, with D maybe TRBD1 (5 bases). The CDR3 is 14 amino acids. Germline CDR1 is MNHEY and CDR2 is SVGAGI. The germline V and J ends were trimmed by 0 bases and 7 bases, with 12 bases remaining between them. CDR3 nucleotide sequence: TGTGCCAGCAGTTACTCCGGGGGAGCGGCTGGCTACACCTTC. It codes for CASSYSGGAAGYTF.

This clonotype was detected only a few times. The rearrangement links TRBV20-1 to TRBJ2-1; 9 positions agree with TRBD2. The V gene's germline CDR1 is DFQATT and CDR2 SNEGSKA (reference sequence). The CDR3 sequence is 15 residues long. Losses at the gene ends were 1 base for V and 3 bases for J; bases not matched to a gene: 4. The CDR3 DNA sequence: TGCAGTGCTAGAGCCCGAGCGGGGGGCTACAATGAGCAGTTCTTC. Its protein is CSARARAGGYNEQFF.

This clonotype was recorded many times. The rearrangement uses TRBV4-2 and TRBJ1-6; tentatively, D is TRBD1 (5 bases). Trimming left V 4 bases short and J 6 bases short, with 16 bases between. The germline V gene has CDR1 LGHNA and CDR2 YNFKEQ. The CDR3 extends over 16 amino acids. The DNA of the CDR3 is TGTGCCAGCAGCCCTAGTAGGGCAGGGATTAATTCACCCCTCCACTTT. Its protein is CASSPSRAGINSPLHF.

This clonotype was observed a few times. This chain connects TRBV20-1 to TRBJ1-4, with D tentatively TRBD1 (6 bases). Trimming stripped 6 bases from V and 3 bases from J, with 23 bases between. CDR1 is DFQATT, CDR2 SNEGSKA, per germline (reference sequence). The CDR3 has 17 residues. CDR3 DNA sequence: TGCAGTGCCGCGGGAGCTGGGGGGACAATGTCTAATGAAAAACTGTTTTTT. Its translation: CSAAGAGGTMSNEKLFF.

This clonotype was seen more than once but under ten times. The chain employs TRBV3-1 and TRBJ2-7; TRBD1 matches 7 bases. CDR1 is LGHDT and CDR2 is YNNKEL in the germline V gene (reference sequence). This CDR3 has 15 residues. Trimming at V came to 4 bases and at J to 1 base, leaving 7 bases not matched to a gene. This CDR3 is CASSPKTGWSYEQYF. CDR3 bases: TGTGCCAGCAGCCCAAAGACAGGGTGGTCCTACGAGCAGTACTTC.

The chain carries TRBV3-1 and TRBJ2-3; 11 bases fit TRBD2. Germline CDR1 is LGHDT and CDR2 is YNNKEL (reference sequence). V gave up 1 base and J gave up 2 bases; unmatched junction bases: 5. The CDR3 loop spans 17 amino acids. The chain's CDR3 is CASSQVGLADYTDTQYF. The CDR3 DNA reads TGTGCCAGCAGCCAAGTGGGACTAGCGGATTACACAGATACGCAGTATTTT.

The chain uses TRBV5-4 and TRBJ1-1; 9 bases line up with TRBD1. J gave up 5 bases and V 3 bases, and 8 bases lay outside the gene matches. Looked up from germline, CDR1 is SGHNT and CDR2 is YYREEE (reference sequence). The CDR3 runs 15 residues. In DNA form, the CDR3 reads TGTGCCAGCAGCTCCGTCACAGGGGGCTATACTGAAGCTTTCTTT. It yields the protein CASSSVTGGYTEAFF.

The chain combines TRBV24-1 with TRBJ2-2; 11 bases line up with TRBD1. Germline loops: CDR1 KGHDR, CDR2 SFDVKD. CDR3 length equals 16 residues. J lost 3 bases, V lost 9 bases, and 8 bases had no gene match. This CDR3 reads CATSGGTGGYTGELFF. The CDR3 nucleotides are TGTGCCACCTCAGGCGGGACAGGGGGATACACCGGGGAGCTGTTTTTT.

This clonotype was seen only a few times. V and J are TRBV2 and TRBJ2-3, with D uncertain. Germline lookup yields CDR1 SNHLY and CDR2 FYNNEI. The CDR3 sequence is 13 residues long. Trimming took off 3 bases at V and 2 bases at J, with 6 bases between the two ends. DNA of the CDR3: TGTGCCAGCAGTGACCTGCTCACAGATACGCAGTATTTT. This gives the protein CASSDLLTDTQYF.

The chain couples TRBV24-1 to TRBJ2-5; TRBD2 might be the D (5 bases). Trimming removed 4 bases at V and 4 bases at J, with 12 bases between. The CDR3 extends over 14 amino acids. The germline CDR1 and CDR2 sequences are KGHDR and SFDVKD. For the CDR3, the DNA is TGTGCCACCAGTGACCGCACTAGAGCAGAGACCCAGTACTTC. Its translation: CATSDRTRAETQYF.

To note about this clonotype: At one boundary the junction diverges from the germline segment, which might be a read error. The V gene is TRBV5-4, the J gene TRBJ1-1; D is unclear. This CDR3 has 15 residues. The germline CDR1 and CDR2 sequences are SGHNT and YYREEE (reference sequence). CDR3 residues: CSSSLGSFKNTEAFF. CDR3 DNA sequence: TGTTCCAGCAGCTTGGGATCGTTCAAGAACACTGAAGCTTTCTTT. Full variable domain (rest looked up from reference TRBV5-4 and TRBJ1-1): ETGVTQSPTHLIKTRGQQVTLRCSSQSGHNTVSWYQQALGQGPQFIFQYYREEENGRGNFPPRFSGLQFPNYSSELNVNALELDDSALYLCSSSLGSFKNTEAFFGQGTRLTVV.

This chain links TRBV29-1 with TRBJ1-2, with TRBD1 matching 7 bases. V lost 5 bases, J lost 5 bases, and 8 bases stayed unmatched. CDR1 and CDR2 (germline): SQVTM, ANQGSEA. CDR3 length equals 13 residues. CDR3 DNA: TGCAGCGTTCAGGACAGGTCCGGGTATGGCTACACCTTC. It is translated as CSVQDRSGYGYTF.

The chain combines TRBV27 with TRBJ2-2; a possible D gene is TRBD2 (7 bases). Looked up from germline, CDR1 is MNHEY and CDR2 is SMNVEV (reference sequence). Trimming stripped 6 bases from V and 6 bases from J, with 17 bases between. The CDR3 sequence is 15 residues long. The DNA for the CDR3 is TGTGCCAGCAGGCCCTTGGGGGGGCGCCCCGGGGAGCTGTTTTTT. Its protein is CASRPLGGRPGELFF.

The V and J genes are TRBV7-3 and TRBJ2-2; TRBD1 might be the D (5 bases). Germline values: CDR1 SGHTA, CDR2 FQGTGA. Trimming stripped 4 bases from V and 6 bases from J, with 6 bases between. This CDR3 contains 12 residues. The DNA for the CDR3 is TGTGCCAGCAGCTCCAGGGCCGGGGAGCTGTTTTTT. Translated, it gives CASSSRAGELFF.